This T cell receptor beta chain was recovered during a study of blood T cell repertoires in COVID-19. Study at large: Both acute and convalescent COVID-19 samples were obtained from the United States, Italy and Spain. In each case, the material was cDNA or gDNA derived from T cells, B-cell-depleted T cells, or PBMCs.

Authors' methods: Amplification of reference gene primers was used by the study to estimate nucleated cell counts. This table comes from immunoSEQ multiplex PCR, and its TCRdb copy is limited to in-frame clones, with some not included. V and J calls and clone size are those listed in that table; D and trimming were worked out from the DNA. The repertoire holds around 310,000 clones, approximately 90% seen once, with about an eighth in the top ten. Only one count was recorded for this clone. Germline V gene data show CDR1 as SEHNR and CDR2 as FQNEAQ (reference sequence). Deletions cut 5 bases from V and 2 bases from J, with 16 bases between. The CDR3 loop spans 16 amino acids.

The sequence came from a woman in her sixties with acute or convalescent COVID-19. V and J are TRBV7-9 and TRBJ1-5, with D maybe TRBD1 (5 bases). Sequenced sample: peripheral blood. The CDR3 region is CASSPGFGGGNQPQHF. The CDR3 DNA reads TGTGCCAGCAGCCCCGGGTTCGGGGGAGGCAATCAGCCCCAGCATTTT.